This is a list of T cell receptor beta chains from one sample in a study of control samples from healthy donors and cancer patients. Using immunoSEQ multiplex PCR, the repertoire was profiled, and TCRdb retains in-frame clones only, with some absent. The table records approximately 120,000 clones, 75% to 95% of them present only once. The sequenced sample consisted of blood. The source is a human donor in good health. The donor label of this sample is uncertain. Each CDR3 is given with its conserved first and last residue. D genes are given only for firm matches. Rows give clone size only sometimes, using once, few, many, or a class for an expanded clone.

CDR3	DNA	size	D	length	V	J
CASSEGSGEQFF	TGTGCCAGCAGTGAAGGATCCGGCGAGCAGTTCTTC	-	-	12	TRBV2	TRBJ2-1
CASSQRGTPSHNEQFF	TGTGCCAGCAGCCAAAGAGGGACGCCCTCCCACAATGAGCAGTTCTTC	-	-	16	TRBV3-1/TRBV3-2	TRBJ2-1
CSVEWGGLFF	TGCAGCGTTGAATGGGGGGGTCTGTTTTTT	-	-	10	TRBV29-1	TRBJ1-4
CASRRQGEYTQYF	TGTGCCAGCAGACGACAGGGGGAATATACGCAGTATTTT	-	TRBD1	13	TRBV7-9	TRBJ2-3
CASSVSGGSGELFF	TGTGCCAGCAGCGTTTCTGGAGGGAGCGGGGAGCTGTTTTTT	-	-	14	TRBV9	TRBJ2-2
CASSLGPGVQGIWTGELFF	TGTGCCAGCAGCTTGGGCCCGGGAGTACAGGGAATTTGGACCGGGGAGCTGTTTTTT	-	-	19	TRBV7-9	TRBJ2-2
CASSSNAGGNTEAFF	TGTGCCAGCAGCTCCAACGCCGGGGGAAACACTGAAGCTTTCTTT	-	-	15	TRBV7-8	TRBJ1-1
CASSLGPSGGDNNEQFF	TGCGCCAGCAGCTTGGGACCTAGCGGGGGGGATAATAATGAGCAGTTCTTC	-	TRBD2	17	TRBV5-1	TRBJ2-1
CASSLARVSEAFF	TGTGCCAGCAGCCTCGCCAGGGTCTCTGAAGCTTTCTTT	-	-	13	TRBV11-2	TRBJ1-1
CASSLQDTQYF	TGCGCCAGCAGCTTGCAAGATACGCAGTATTTT	-	-	11	TRBV5-1	TRBJ2-3
CASRRPQGGSEAFF	TGTGCCAGCAGGCGCCCACAGGGAGGGTCTGAAGCTTTCTTT	-	-	14	TRBV5-6	TRBJ1-1
CASTPRQGGAEAFF	TGTGCCAGTACCCCTCGGCAGGGAGGGGCTGAAGCTTTCTTT	-	-	14	TRBV19	TRBJ1-1
CASSLVGGNYGYTF	TGTGCCAGCAGCTTGGTTGGGGGAAACTATGGCTACACCTTC	-	-	14	TRBV5-4	TRBJ1-2
CAWSVGTDNSPLHF	TGTGCCTGGAGTGTAGGGACAGATAATTCACCCCTCCACTTT	-	TRBD1	14	TRBV30	TRBJ1-6
CASGQVYGYTF	TGTGCCAGCGGACAGGTCTATGGCTACACCTTC	-	TRBD1	11	TRBV6-5	TRBJ1-2
CASSARDRKATNSGNTIYF	TGTGCCAGCAGTGCCCGGGACAGAAAAGCGACAAACTCTGGAAACACCATATATTTT	-	TRBD1	19	TRBV6-1	TRBJ1-3
CASSQLVNTDTQYF	TGTGCCAGCAGCCAATTAGTGAACACAGATACGCAGTATTTT	-	-	14	TRBV3-1/TRBV3-2	TRBJ2-3
CASIPPGQGSGNTIYF	TGTGCCAGCATTCCCCCGGGACAGGGATCAGGAAACACCATATATTTT	-	TRBD1	16	TRBV6-6	TRBJ1-3
CASSPDRNSGNTIYF	TGTGCCAGCAGCCCGGACCGAAACTCTGGAAACACCATATATTTT	-	-	15	TRBV5-4	TRBJ1-3
CASSFRGKNTEAFF	TGTGCCAGCAGTTTCAGGGGGAAGAACACTGAAGCTTTCTTT	-	TRBD1	14	TRBV27	TRBJ1-1
CASSRDREAEAFF	TGTGCCAGCAGTAGAGACAGGGAGGCTGAAGCTTTCTTT	-	TRBD1	13	TRBV5-5	TRBJ1-1
CASSARDRQETQYF	TGTGCCAGCAGCGCCCGGGACCGCCAAGAGACCCAGTACTTC	-	-	14	TRBV5-5	TRBJ2-5
CASSKRDTRGDTQYF	TGCGCCAGCAGCAAAAGGGACACCAGGGGAGATACGCAGTATTTT	-	-	15	TRBV5-1	TRBJ2-3
CASRERAEQFF	TGTGCCAGCAGGGAGAGGGCAGAGCAGTTCTTC	-	-	11	TRBV2	TRBJ2-1
CASTLDGRVNYGYTF	TGTGCCAGCACCCTAGACGGAAGGGTAAACTATGGCTACACCTTC	-	-	15	TRBV7-9	TRBJ1-2
CASSPPLTGKRPDTQYF	TGTGCCAGCAGTCCTCCATTGACAGGGAAGCGGCCAGATACGCAGTATTTT	-	TRBD1	17	TRBV27	TRBJ2-3
CASSFLAGYEQYF	TGTGCCAGCAGCTTTCTAGCAGGCTACGAGCAGTACTTC	-	-	13	TRBV11-3	TRBJ2-7
CASSLSNNSPLHF	TGCGCCAGCAGCTTGTCAAATAATTCACCCCTCCACTTT	-	-	13	TRBV5-1	TRBJ1-6
CASSSSEGGTQYF	TGTGCCAGCAGTAGTAGCGAGGGGGGGACCCAGTACTTC	-	-	13	TRBV6-5	TRBJ2-5
CASSQDPLKQYF	TGTGCCAGCAGCCAAGATCCCCTCAAGCAGTACTTC	once	-	12	TRBV3-1/TRBV3-2	TRBJ2-7
CSVEDALNPNTEAFF	TGCAGCGTTGAAGATGCCTTAAATCCGAACACTGAAGCTTTCTTT	once	-	15	TRBV29-1	TRBJ1-1
CASSGQVTYEQYF	TGTGCCAGCTCTGGACAGGTAACCTACGAGCAGTACTTC	-	TRBD1	13	TRBV18	TRBJ2-7
CASSSPGGSYEQYF	TGTGCCAGTTCCTCGCCGGGGGGCTCCTACGAGCAGTACTTC	-	TRBD2	14	TRBV28	TRBJ2-7
CASSRAGTLYNEQFF	TGTGCCAGTAGTAGAGCCGGGACCCTCTACAATGAGCAGTTCTTC	-	-	15	TRBV19	TRBJ2-1
CASSKIPQADRYNEKLFF	TGTGCCAGCAGCAAAATCCCTCAGGCAGATCGTTATAATGAAAAACTGTTTTTT	-	-	18	TRBV21-1	TRBJ1-4
CAGGSSTDTQYF	TGTGCCGGGGGGTCAAGCACAGATACGCAGTATTTT	-	-	12	TRBV30	TRBJ2-3
CASSTDRVPNYGYTF	TGCGCCAGCAGCACGGACAGGGTTCCTAACTATGGCTACACCTTC	-	TRBD1	15	TRBV5-1	TRBJ1-2
CASRLSITNEKLFF	TGTGCCAGCAGACTTTCGATAACTAATGAAAAACTGTTTTTT	-	-	14	TRBV27	TRBJ1-4
CASSPISAKGFTDTQYF	TGTGCCAGCTCACCAATAAGCGCAAAGGGTTTCACAGATACGCAGTATTTT	-	-	17	TRBV18	TRBJ2-3
CASSYQTRGNQPQHF	TGTGCCAGCAGTTACCAAACACGCGGCAATCAGCCCCAGCATTTT	-	-	15	TRBV6-6	TRBJ1-5
CASSEYGGEAFF	TGTGCCAGCAGTGAATATGGGGGTGAAGCTTTCTTT	-	-	12	TRBV25-1	TRBJ1-1
CASSGGTAGNTIYF	TGCGCCAGCAGCGGGGGGACAGCTGGAAACACCATATATTTT	-	TRBD1	14	TRBV5-1	TRBJ1-3
CASSLSGTGGTDTQYF	TGCGCCAGCAGCTTGTCTGGGACAGGGGGCACAGATACGCAGTATTTT	-	TRBD1	16	TRBV5-1	TRBJ2-3
CASSERDPATNEKLFF	TGTGCCAGCTCAGAGAGGGACCCTGCAACTAATGAAAAACTGTTTTTT	-	-	16	TRBV18	TRBJ1-4
CASSGTRQGNTEAFF	TGTGCCAGCTCGGGTACAAGGCAAGGGAACACTGAAGCTTTCTTT	-	-	15	TRBV18	TRBJ1-1
CASTPRGGQETQYF	TGTGCCAGTACTCCCCGGGGGGGCCAGGAGACCCAGTACTTC	-	TRBD2	14	TRBV19	TRBJ2-5
CASSLSEGQPQHF	TGTGCCAGCAGCTTGTCAGAGGGTCAGCCCCAGCATTTT	-	-	13	TRBV7-8	TRBJ1-5
CAWSGGSNEKLFF	TGTGCCTGGTCGGGCGGATCTAATGAAAAACTGTTTTTT	-	-	13	TRBV30	TRBJ1-4
CASSQVEGYTDTQYF	TGCGCCAGCAGCCAAGTGGAGGGATACACAGATACGCAGTATTTT	-	-	15	TRBV4-1	TRBJ2-3
CASSIPGTYTGELFF	TGTGCCAGTAGTATTCCGGGGACTTACACCGGGGAGCTGTTTTTT	-	-	15	TRBV19	TRBJ2-2
CASSLGTGYNEQFF	TGTGCCAGCAGCTTAGGGACAGGGTACAATGAGCAGTTCTTC	-	TRBD1	14	TRBV11-2	TRBJ2-1
CASSEVRGNTEAFF	TGTGCCAGCTCAGAGGTTAGGGGGAACACTGAAGCTTTCTTT	-	-	14	TRBV18	TRBJ1-1
CASSRTGQVSYEQYF	TGTGCCAGCAGCCGGACTGGACAGGTCTCCTACGAGCAGTACTTC	-	TRBD1	15	TRBV11-2	TRBJ2-7
CASSGDTYYGYTF	TGTGCCAGCAGTGGGGACACCTACTATGGCTACACCTTC	-	-	13	TRBV2	TRBJ1-2
CASLRGPKSAEAFF	TGTGCCAGCCTGCGGGGGCCCAAGAGCGCTGAAGCTTTCTTT	-	-	14	TRBV2	TRBJ1-1
CASSLFIGRLVYEQYF	TGTGCCAGCAGCTTATTCATAGGGCGGTTGGTCTACGAGCAGTACTTC	once	-	16	TRBV7-2	TRBJ2-7
CASSPPVTTEAFF	TGTGCCAGCAGCCCTCCAGTGACCACTGAAGCTTTCTTT	-	-	13	TRBV21-1	TRBJ1-1